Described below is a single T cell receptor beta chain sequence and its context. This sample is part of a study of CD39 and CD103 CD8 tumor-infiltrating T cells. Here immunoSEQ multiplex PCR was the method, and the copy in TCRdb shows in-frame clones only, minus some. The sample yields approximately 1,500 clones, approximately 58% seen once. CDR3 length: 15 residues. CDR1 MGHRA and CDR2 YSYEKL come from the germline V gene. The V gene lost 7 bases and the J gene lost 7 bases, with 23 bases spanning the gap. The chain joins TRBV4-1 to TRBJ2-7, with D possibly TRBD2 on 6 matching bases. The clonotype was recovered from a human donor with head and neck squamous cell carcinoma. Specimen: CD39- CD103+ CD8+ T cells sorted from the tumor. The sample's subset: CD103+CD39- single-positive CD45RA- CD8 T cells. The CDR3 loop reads CASTLRDFNLGEQYF. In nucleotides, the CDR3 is TGCGCCAGCACCCTCCGGGACTTCAACTTAGGGGAGCAGTACTTC.